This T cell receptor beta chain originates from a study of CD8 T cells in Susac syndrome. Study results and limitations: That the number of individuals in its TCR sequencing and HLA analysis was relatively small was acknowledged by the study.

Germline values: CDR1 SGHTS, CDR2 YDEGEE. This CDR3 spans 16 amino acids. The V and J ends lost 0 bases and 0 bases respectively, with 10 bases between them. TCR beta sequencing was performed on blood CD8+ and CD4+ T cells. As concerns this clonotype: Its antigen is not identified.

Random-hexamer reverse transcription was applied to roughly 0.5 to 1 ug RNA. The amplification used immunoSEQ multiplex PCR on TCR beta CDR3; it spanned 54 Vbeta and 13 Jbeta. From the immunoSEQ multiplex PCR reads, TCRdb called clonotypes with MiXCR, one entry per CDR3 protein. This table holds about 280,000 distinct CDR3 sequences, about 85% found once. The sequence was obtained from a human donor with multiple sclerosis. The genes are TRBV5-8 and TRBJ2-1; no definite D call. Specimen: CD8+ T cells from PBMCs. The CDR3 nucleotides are TGTGCCAGCAGCTTGGACCGTTGGAGCTCCTACAATGAGCAGTTCTTC. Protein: CASSLDRWSSYNEQFF.